This TCR beta chain was sequenced during a study of cytomegalovirus exposure and HLA in healthy donors. Study in general: In an early release, HLA-typed donors contributed tens of millions of unique TCR sequences.

Comments on this clone: Antigen unknown.

General study findings and limits: Cytomegalovirus-associated status was assigned to approximately 160 TCR beta chains.

Germline V gene lookup returns CDR1 SNHLY and CDR2 FYNNEI. J lost 0 bases, V lost 6 bases, and 14 bases had no gene match. The CDR3 contains 19 residues. PCR amplification relied on 60 Vbeta primers (plus 13 Jbeta primers). The data were produced by immunoSEQ multiplex PCR, yet TCRdb's version contains in-frame clones alone and is incomplete. The profile covers under 90,000 clones, with over 65% appearing a single time and 2.5% to 3.5% taken by the ten largest. V is TRBV2 and J is TRBJ2-1; 10 nucleotides align to TRBD2. The source material was PBMCs. The TCR sequence derives from a man aged 45-65 years in good health and CMV-seropositive. The CDR3 DNA reads TGTGCCAGCAGCGATCCCCTTCGACTAGCGGGTAGCTCCTACAATGAGCAGTTCTTC. It specifies CASSDPLRLAGSSYNEQFF.